The rows below give T cell receptor beta chains drawn from one sample of a study of T cell changes during pregnancy in multiple sclerosis. Only in-frame clones appear in the TCRdb table, and some are missing; sequencing was by immunoSEQ multiplex PCR. This sample has more than 45,000 clones, with around 92% found just once. This specimen consisted of CD4+ T cells from peripheral blood mononuclear cells, obtained after pregnancy. These receptors were taken from a female donor with multiple sclerosis, enrolled in a pregnancy study. Both conserved end residues are part of each CDR3. Fields, in order: V gene, J gene, clone size, CDR3 length, D gene, CDR3 protein, CDR3 DNA. The D gene is left open where the match is weak. Where a row states a size, it is once, few, many or the class of an expanded clone; other rows omit it.

>TRBV6-6|TRBJ1-2|NA|13|NA
CASSSQDNYGYTF
TGTGCCAGCAGTTCACAGGATAACTATGGCTACACCTTC
>TRBV7-2|TRBJ2-1|NA|15|TRBD2
CASSRLAGADNEQFF
TGTGCCAGCAGCCGACTAGCGGGGGCTGACAATGAGCAGTTCTTC
>TRBV27|TRBJ2-7|NA|14|NA
CASSLFPSRSEQYF
TGTGCCAGCAGCCTATTTCCGAGTAGGAGCGAGCAGTACTTC
>TRBV7-3|TRBJ1-6|NA|13|TRBD1
CASSLDRGMDPHF
TGTGCCAGCAGCTTAGACAGGGGGATGGATCCCCACTTT
>TRBV7-7|TRBJ2-2|NA|16|NA
CASSSGQGPSTGELFF
TGTGCCAGCAGCTCTGGTCAGGGGCCGTCCACCGGGGAGCTGTTTTTT
>TRBV27|TRBJ1-1|NA|15|NA
CASGDGGVNVPEAFF
TGTGCCAGCGGGGATGGAGGGGTTAACGTCCCTGAAGCTTTCTTT
>TRBV5-4|TRBJ2-1|once|15|NA
CASSLGGEPYNEQFF
TGTGCCAGCAGCTTGGGGGGGGAACCCTACAATGAGCAGTTCTTC
>TRBV7-2|TRBJ2-5|NA|15|NA
CASSLDSGPTETQYF
TGTGCCAGCAGCTTAGATTCGGGTCCCACGGAGACCCAGTACTTC
>TRBV5-6|TRBJ2-7|NA|14|NA
CASSLGRAAYEQYF
TGTGCCAGCAGCTTGGGGAGGGCCGCCTACGAGCAGTACTTC
>TRBV10-1|TRBJ2-7|NA|15|TRBD1
CASSRRTGETYEQYF
TGCGCCAGCAGTCGCCGGACAGGGGAAACCTACGAGCAGTACTTC
>TRBV7-2|TRBJ2-7|NA|15|TRBD2
CASSRSGLADYEQYF
TGTGCCAGCAGCCGGTCGGGACTAGCGGACTACGAGCAGTACTTC
>TRBV28|TRBJ2-7|once|16|TRBD1
CASSSIYRGRMYEQYF
TGTGCCAGCAGTTCCATCTACAGGGGGCGAATGTACGAGCAGTACTTC
>TRBV9|TRBJ2-7|NA|15|TRBD2
CASSVEGGGPYEQYF
TGTGCCAGCAGCGTAGAAGGCGGGGGGCCCTACGAGCAGTACTTC
>TRBV7-2|TRBJ2-3|NA|17|TRBD1
CASSFLGRDSPTDTQYF
TGTGCCAGCAGCTTTTTAGGTCGGGACAGTCCCACAGATACGCAGTATTTT
>TRBV5-1|TRBJ2-7|NA|11|TRBD1
CASRTGVEQYF
TGCGCCAGCAGAACAGGGGTCGAGCAGTACTTC
>TRBV5-1|TRBJ1-2|NA|13|NA
CASSAEGQIGYTF
TGCGCCAGCAGCGCGGAGGGTCAAATAGGCTACACCTTC
>TRBV4-3|TRBJ1-6|NA|16|TRBD1
CASSQAGGGGNSPLHF
TGCGCCAGCAGCCAGGCAGGGGGCGGTGGAAATTCACCCCTCCACTTT
>TRBV4-2|TRBJ1-5|few|16|NA
CASSQAPDGVNQPQHF
TGTGCCAGCAGCCAAGCCCCAGACGGGGTCAATCAGCCCCAGCATTTT
>TRBV21-1|TRBJ1-1|NA|12|NA
CASTSNRREAFF
TGTGCCAGCACCTCCAATCGCAGGGAAGCTTTCTTT
>TRBV7-8|TRBJ1-1|NA|17|NA
CASSLVGGGNMNTEAFF
TGTGCCAGCAGCTTAGTGGGAGGGGGGAATATGAACACTGAAGCTTTCTTT
>TRBV11-2|TRBJ1-3|NA|15|NA
CASSLRGTSGNTIYF
TGTGCCAGCAGCCTTAGGGGGACAAGTGGAAACACCATATATTTT
>TRBV19|TRBJ2-5|NA|18|TRBD2
CASSIDLTGTSAIGTQYF
TGTGCCAGTAGTATAGACCTAACCGGGACTAGCGCTATCGGGACCCAGTACTTC
>TRBV9|TRBJ2-3|NA|15|TRBD1
CASSVARGRTDTQYF
TGTGCCAGCAGCGTAGCCAGGGGGCGCACAGATACGCAGTATTTT
>TRBV6-4|TRBJ2-2|NA|17|TRBD1
CASSDSKGQGGTGELFF
TGTGCCAGCAGTGACTCGAAGGGACAGGGCGGTACCGGGGAGCTGTTTTTT
>TRBV7-7|TRBJ2-3|NA|15|TRBD2
CASSRAGGGTDTQYF
TGTGCCAGCAGCAGGGCGGGGGGTGGGACAGATACGCAGTATTTT
>TRBV7-6|TRBJ2-2|NA|16|TRBD2
CASSFQAGGLTGELFF
TGTGCCAGCAGCTTTCAAGCGGGGGGCCTCACCGGGGAGCTGTTTTTT
>TRBV5-3|TRBJ1-2|NA|14|TRBD1
CARSMGDRLYGYTF
TGTGCCAGGTCAATGGGGGACAGACTATATGGCTACACCTTC
>TRBV27|TRBJ2-7|few|12|NA
CASSSGGYEQYF
TGTGCCAGCAGTTCTGGAGGCTACGAGCAGTACTTC
>TRBV11-3|TRBJ1-6|NA|14|NA
CASSLGLGGSPLHF
TGTGCCAGCAGCTTGGGACTTGGTGGATCACCCCTCCACTTT
>TRBV18|TRBJ2-7|NA|14|TRBD1
CASSAGTGVYEQYF
TGTGCCAGCTCAGCTGGGACAGGTGTCTACGAGCAGTACTTC
>TRBV5-6|TRBJ1-4|NA|17|NA
CASSLYSSVATNEKLFF
TGTGCCAGCAGCTTGTATTCTTCGGTTGCAACTAATGAAAAACTGTTTTTT
>TRBV5-8|TRBJ1-2|NA|13|NA
CASSLAQGYGYTF
TGTGCCAGCAGCTTGGCGCAGGGGTATGGCTACACCTTC
>TRBV29-1|TRBJ1-2|NA|13|NA
CSVATGTPYGYTF
TGCAGCGTCGCAACCGGGACACCCTATGGCTACACCTTC
>TRBV2|TRBJ2-7|NA|15|NA
CASSEGTSSSYEQYF
TGTGCCAGCAGTGAAGGGACTTCCAGCTCCTACGAGCAGTACTTC
>TRBV20-1|TRBJ1-1|NA|10|TRBD1
CSASDRRAFF
TGCAGTGCCTCGGACAGGCGAGCTTTCTTT
>TRBV30|TRBJ1-3|NA|13|NA
CAWILPSGNTIYF
TGTGCCTGGATACTGCCCTCTGGAAACACCATATATTTT
>TRBV19|TRBJ1-2|NA|14|TRBD1
CASSILGQVGGYTF
TGTGCCAGTAGTATCTTGGGACAGGTGGGAGGCTACACCTTC
>TRBV7-2|TRBJ2-3|NA|14|NA
CASSWQGMSDTQYF
TGTGCCAGCAGCTGGCAGGGGATGTCAGATACGCAGTATTTT
>TRBV5-5|TRBJ1-6|NA|16|NA
CASSLRGNGPNSPLHF
TGTGCCAGCAGCCTGAGGGGGAACGGGCCAAATTCACCCCTCCACTTT
>TRBV2|TRBJ2-2|once|13|NA
CASSYRDTGELFF
TGTGCCAGCAGTTACAGGGACACCGGGGAGCTGTTTTTT
>TRBV18|TRBJ1-1|NA|14|NA
CASSRTSGNTEAFF
TGTGCCAGCTCGCGGACATCGGGGAACACTGAAGCTTTCTTT
>TRBV7-2|TRBJ2-2|NA|14|TRBD1
CASSRDRVTGELFF
TGTGCCAGCAGTCGGGACAGGGTAACCGGGGAGCTGTTTTTT